These 12 T cell receptor beta chains were all obtained from the same sample, sequenced in a study of blood T cells in healthy people across ages. The use of a sample-barcoded 5' primer and a J-beta primer mix characterized a second PCR of roughly 7 to 11 cycles. TCRdb redid the calling of the 5' RACE reads with MiXCR, one entry per CDR3 protein. The table lists around 1.7 million distinct CDR3 sequences, 28% of them singletons, with 7.7% in the top ten. The sample consisted of blood. Source of these receptors: a woman in her thirties in good health.

In its sample, this clonotype was seen a few times. The V gene is TRBV20-1, the J gene TRBJ2-3; 8 bases line up with TRBD2. CDR3 length equals 14 residues. J was trimmed by 6 bases and V by 2 bases; bases with no gene match: 7. In germline, CDR1 is DFQATT, CDR2 SNEGSKA (reference sequence). This chain's CDR3 is CSARPSGLSDTQYF. CDR3 sequence (DNA): TGCAGTGCTAGACCTAGCGGGCTTTCTGATACGCAGTATTTT.

To note about this clonotype: This clone may be a read error of a much larger clone one base away. The chain joins TRBV29-1 to TRBJ2-1; 11 bases map to TRBD2. With 6 bases clipped from V and 6 bases from J, the junction kept 10 bases outside the gene matches. The CDR3 consists of 15 residues. Germline V lookup: CDR1 SQVTM, CDR2 ANQGSEA. The CDR3 protein is CSVNGRLAGSNEQFF. In DNA, the CDR3 is TGCAGCGTAAATGGGAGACTAGCGGGGAGCAATGAGCAGTTCTTC.

This clonotype occurred once. The chain has TRBV7-2 and TRBJ2-4; weak D call: TRBD2 (5 bases). CDR1 is SGHTA, CDR2 FQGNSA, per germline. V was pared by 5 bases and J by 7 bases, with 12 bases between. The CDR3 length is 13 residues. The CDR3 loop is CASSPLGWNIQYF. The CDR3 region has the DNA TGTGCCAGCAGCCCACTAGGGTGGAACATTCAGTACTTC.

This clonotype has a count of ten or more. This sequence joins TRBV12-3 or TRBV12-4 and TRBJ2-5; D not certain. The CDR3 loop spans 13 amino acids. V was trimmed by 3 bases and J by 3 bases, leaving 8 bases between them. The CDR3 spells CASSLADKETQYF. For the CDR3, the DNA is TGTGCCAGCAGTTTGGCAGATAAAGAGACCCAGTACTTC.

J is TRBJ2-7 and V is TRBV5-1; the D gene is possibly TRBD2 (6 bases). Germline values: CDR1 SGHRS, CDR2 YFSETQ. V was shortened by 3 bases and J by 0 bases, with 10 bases between the two germline ends. The CDR3 contains 14 residues. The CDR3 DNA reads as TGCGCCAGCAGCTACCAGACTAGCTCCTACGAGCAGTACTTC. It is translated as CASSYQTSSYEQYF.

This clonotype was seen a few times. V and J are TRBV10-3 and TRBJ2-5; 8 nucleotides agree with TRBD2. This CDR3 has 14 amino acids. Germline trimming cut 6 bases from V and 5 bases from J; bases unmatched to any gene: 8. CDR1 and CDR2 (germline): ENHRY, SYGVKD. The CDR3 is CAISEGTSWETQYF. Here the CDR3 DNA reads TGTGCCATCAGCGAAGGGACTAGTTGGGAGACCCAGTACTTC.

The rearrangement joins TRBV6-5 to TRBJ1-1, with D perhaps TRBD1 (5 bases). Germline CDR1 MNHEY, CDR2 SVGAGI. This CDR3 has 13 amino acids. V shed 9 bases and J shed 6 bases, with 17 bases lying between them. The CDR3 spells CASGRSGDAEAFF. The CDR3 DNA is TGTGCCAGTGGGCGGAGCGGGGACGCTGAAGCTTTCTTT.

This clonotype has only a few counts. The chain employs TRBV12-3 or TRBV12-4 and TRBJ1-5; D uncertain. The CDR3 sequence is 12 residues long. Between the trimmed V and J ends, which lost 1 base and 6 bases, there was a span of 4 bases. CDR3 sequence: CASSLELQPQHF. In DNA form, the CDR3 reads TGTGCCAGCAGTTTAGAACTTCAGCCCCAGCATTTT.

This clonotype was counted at least ten times. This sequence joins TRBV4-1 and TRBJ1-2; 9 bases are a match to TRBD1. V shed 4 bases and J 4 bases; nucleotides not matched to a gene: 7. This CDR3 has 15 residues. Germline CDR1 MGHRA, CDR2 YSYEKL. The CDR3 nucleotides read TGCGCCAGCAGCCCCTCACAGGGGGCCTTCTATGGCTACACCTTC. Its translation: CASSPSQGAFYGYTF.

V usage is TRBV20-1 and J usage is TRBJ2-3; D gene unclear. Germline V gene data show CDR1 as DFQATT and CDR2 as SNEGSKA (reference sequence). V lost 5 bases and J lost 0, with 12 bases in between. This CDR3 has 14 residues. The CDR3 nucleotides read TGCAGTGCTGCGGAAGCGAGCAGCACAGATACGCAGTATTTT. Protein: CSAAEASSTDTQYF.

The V gene is TRBV12-3 or TRBV12-4, the J gene TRBJ2-7; weak D call: TRBD1 (5 bases). The V end was cut by 4 bases, the J end by 7 bases, with 17 bases between. The CDR3 loop spans 14 amino acids. The CDR3 DNA is TGTGCCAGCAGTTCGTCAGGGTGGACCGTAGAGCAGTACTTC. This codes for CASSSSGWTVEQYF.

This clonotype was observed a handful of times. The chain uses TRBV10-3 and TRBJ2-5, with TRBD2 matching over 15 bases. Trimming cost V 3 bases and J 11 bases; bases outside gene matches: 10. Germline CDR1 ENHRY, CDR2 SYGVKD. The CDR3 runs 16 residues. The CDR3 loop reads CAISDPGLAGGDEQYF. In DNA form, the CDR3 reads TGTGCCATCAGTGATCCGGGACTAGCGGGGGGCGATGAGCAGTACTTC.